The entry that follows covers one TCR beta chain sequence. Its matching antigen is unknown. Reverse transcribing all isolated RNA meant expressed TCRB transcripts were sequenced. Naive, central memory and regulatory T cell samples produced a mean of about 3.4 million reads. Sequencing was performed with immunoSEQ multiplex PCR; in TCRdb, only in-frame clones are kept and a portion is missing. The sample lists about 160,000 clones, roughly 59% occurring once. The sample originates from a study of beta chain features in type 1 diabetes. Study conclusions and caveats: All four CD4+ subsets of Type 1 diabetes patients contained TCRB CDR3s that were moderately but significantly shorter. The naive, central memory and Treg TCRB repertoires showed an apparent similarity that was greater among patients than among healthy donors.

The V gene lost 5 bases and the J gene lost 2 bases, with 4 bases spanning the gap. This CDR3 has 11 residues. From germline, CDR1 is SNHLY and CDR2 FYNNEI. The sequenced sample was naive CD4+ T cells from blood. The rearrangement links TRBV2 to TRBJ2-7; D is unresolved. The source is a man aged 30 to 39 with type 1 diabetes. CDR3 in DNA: TGTGCCAGCAGTACAACCTACGAGCAGTACTTC. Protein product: CASSTTYEQYF.